This T cell receptor (beta chain) stems from a study of T cell changes during pregnancy in multiple sclerosis. The CDR3 covers 16 residues. V dropped 4 bases and J dropped 3; count of bases not matched to a gene: 4. In germline, CDR1 is SGHNT, CDR2 YYREEE (reference sequence). The assay was immunoSEQ multiplex PCR, and TCRdb's table has in-frame clones only and misses some. Found here are fewer than 70,000 clones, roughly 90% of them singletons; the top ten hold about 2.9%. The genes are TRBV5-4 and TRBJ2-1, with 13 bases lining up with TRBD2. The sample consisted of peripheral blood, taken in the second trimester of pregnancy. The receptor was isolated from a female donor in good health, enrolled as a control in a pregnancy study. The CDR3 protein is CASSRRLAGGYNEQFF. CDR3 coding DNA: TGTGCCAGCAGCCGGCGACTAGCGGGAGGCTACAATGAGCAGTTCTTC.